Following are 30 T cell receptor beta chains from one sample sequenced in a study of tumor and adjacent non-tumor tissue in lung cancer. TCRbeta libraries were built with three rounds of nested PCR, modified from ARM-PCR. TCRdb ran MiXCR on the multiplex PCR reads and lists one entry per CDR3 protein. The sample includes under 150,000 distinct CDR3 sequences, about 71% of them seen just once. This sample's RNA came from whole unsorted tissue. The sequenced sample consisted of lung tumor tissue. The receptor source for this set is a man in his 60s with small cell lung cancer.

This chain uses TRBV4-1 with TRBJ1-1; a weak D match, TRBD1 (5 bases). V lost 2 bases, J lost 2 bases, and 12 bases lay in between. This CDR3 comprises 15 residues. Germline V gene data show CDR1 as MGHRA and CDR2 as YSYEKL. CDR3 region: CASSQTGLGNTEAFF. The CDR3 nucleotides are TGCGCCAGCAGCCAAACGGGACTAGGAAACACTGAAGCTTTCTTT.

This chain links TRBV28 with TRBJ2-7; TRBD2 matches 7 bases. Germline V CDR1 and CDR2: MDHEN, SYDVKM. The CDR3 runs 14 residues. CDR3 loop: CGSMTQTVAGEQYV. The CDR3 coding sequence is TGTGGCAGCATGACACAAACCGTAGCGGGCGAGCAGTACGTC.

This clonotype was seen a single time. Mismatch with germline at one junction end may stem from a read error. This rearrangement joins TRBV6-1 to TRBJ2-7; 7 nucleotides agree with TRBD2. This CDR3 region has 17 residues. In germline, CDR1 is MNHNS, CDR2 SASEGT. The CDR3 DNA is TGTGCCATCAGTGAAAGGCGGCCCGGCGGGAGACCGCGGGAGCAGTACTTC. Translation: CAISERRPGGRPREQYF.

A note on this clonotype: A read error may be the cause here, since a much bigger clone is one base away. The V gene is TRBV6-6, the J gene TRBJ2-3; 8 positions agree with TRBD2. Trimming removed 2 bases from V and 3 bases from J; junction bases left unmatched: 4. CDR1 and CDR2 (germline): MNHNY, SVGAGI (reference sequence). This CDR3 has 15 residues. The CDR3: CASSYGLAGTDTQYF. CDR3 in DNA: TGTGCCAGCAGTTACGGGCTAGCGGGTACAGATACGCAGTATTTT.

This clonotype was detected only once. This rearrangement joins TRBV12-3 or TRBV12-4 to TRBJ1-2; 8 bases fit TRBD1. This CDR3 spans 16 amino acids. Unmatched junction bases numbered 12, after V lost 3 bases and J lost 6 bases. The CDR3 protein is CASSFGTGSGGHGYTF. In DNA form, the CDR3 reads TGTGCCAGCAGTTTTGGAACCGGGTCAGGGGGCCATGGCTACACCTTC.

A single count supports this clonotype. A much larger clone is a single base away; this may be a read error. The CDR3 region is CSAISGNYSEQFF. The CDR3 region has the DNA TGCAGCGCTATTAGCGGGAACTACAGTGAGCAGTTCTTC. V gene TRBV29-1 combines with J gene TRBJ2-1; 8 bases are shared with TRBD2. This CDR3 comprises 13 residues. CDR1 is SQVTM and CDR2 is ANQGSEA in the germline V gene.

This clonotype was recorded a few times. CDR3 region: CSARPGGFREKLFF. DNA of the CDR3: TGCAGTGCTCGCCCCGGGGGATTCCGTGAAAAACTGTTTTTT. This chain uses TRBV20-1 with TRBJ1-4; maybe TRBD1 (5 bases). CDR1 DFQATT and CDR2 SNEGSKA come from the germline V gene (reference sequence). V was cut by 5 bases and J by 7 bases, with 17 bases left in between. This CDR3 spans 14 amino acids.

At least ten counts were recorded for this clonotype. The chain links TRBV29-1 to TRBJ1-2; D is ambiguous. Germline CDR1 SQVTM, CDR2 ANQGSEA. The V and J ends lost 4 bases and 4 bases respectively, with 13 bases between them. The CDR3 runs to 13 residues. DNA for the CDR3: TGCAGCGTTGCTCTTCAGACCCCCTATGGCTACACCTTC. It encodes CSVALQTPYGYTF.

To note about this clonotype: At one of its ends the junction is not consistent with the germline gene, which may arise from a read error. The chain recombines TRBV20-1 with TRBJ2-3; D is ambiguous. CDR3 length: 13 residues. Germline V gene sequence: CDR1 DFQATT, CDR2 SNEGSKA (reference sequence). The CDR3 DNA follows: TGCGGTGCTAGACAATTATACACAGATACGCAGTATTTT. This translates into CGARQLYTDTQYF.

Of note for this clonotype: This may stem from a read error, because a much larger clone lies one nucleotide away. CDR3 in DNA: TGCAGTGCTACCGGACGGACTCTGCGGTTTAATGGCTACAGCTTC. Translated, it gives CSATGRTLRFNGYSF. The chain has TRBV20-1 and TRBJ1-2; D not resolved. The CDR3 covers 15 residues. Germline CDR1 is DFQATT and CDR2 is SNEGSKA (reference sequence).

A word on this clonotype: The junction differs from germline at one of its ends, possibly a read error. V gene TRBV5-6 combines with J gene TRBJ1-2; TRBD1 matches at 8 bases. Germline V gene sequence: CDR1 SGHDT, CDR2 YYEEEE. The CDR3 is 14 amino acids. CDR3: CVSSLAGGGYGYIF. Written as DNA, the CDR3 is TGTGTCAGCAGCCTAGCAGGGGGCGGCTATGGCTACATCTTC.

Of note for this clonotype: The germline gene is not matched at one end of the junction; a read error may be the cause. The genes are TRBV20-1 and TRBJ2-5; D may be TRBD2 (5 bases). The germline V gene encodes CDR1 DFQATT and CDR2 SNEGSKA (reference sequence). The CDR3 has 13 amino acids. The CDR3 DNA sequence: TGCACTGCTCGACTTAGCGTGAGAGAGACCCAGTACTTC. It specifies CTARLSVRETQYF.

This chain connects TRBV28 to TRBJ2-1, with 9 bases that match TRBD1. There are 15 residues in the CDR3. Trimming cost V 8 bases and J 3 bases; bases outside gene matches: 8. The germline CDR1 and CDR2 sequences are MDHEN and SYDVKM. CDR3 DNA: TGTGCCAGCGGAACCGGGACAGGGATCTACAATGAGCAGTTCTTC. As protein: CASGTGTGIYNEQFF.

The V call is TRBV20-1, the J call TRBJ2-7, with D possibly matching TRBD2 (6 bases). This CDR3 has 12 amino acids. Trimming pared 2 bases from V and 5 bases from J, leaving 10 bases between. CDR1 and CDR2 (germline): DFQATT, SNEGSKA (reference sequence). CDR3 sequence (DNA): TGCAGTGCTAGAAAGGACTACAACGAGCAGTACGTC. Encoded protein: CSARKDYNEQYV.

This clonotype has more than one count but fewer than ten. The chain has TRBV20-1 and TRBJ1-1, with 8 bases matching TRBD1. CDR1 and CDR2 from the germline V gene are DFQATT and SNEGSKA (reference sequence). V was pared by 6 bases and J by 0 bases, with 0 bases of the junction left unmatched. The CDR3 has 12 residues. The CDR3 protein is CSATGVNTEAFF. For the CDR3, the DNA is TGCAGTGCGACAGGGGTGAACACTGAAGCTTTCTTT.

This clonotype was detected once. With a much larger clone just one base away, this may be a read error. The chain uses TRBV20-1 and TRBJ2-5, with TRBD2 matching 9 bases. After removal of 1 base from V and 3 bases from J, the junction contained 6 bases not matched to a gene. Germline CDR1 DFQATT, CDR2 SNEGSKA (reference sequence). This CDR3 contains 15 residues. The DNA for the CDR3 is TGCAGTGCTAGAGGTATAGCGGGAGTAGAAGAGACCCAGTACTTC. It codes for CSARGIAGVEETQYF.

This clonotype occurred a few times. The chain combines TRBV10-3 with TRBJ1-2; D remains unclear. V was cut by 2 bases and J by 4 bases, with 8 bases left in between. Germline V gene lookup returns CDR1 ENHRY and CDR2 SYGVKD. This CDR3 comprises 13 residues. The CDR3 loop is CAISEKRSYGYTF. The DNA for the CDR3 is TGTGCCATCAGTGAGAAACGGAGCTATGGCTACACCTTC.

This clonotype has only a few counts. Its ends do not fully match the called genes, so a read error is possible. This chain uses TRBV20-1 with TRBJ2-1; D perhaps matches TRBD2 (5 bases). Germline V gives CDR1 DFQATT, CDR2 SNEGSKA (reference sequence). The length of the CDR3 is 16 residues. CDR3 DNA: TGCAATGCTAGAGGTCGATTGGTGGGAGAATACAATGAGCAGTTCTTC. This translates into CNARGRLVGEYNEQFF.

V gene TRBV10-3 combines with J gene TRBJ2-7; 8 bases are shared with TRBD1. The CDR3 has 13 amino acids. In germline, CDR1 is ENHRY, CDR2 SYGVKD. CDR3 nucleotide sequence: TGTGCCACCAGGACAGGGACGTCCTACGAGCAATACGTC. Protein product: CATRTGTSYEQYV.

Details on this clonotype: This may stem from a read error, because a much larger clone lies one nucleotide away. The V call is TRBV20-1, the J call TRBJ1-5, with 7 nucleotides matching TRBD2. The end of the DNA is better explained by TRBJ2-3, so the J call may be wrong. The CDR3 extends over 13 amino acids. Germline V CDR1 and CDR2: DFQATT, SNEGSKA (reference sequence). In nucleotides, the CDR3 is TGCAGTGCTAGGAAGGGGAGGGATCAGCCCCAGTATTTT. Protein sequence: CSARKGRDQPQYF.

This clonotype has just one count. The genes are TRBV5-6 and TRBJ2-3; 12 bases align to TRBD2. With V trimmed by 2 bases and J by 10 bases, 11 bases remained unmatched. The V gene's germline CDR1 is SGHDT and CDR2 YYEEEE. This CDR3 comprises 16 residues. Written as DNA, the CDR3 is TGTGCCAGCAGCTTACGACTAGCGGGAGAAGGAGGTGCGCAGTATTTT. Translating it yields CASSLRLAGEGGAQYF.

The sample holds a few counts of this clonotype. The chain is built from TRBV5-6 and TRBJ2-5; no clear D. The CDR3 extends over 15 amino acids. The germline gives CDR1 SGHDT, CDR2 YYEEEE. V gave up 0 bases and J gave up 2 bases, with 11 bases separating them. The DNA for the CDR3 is TGTGCCAGCAGCTTGGATGGGCTGGGGCAAGAGACCCAGTACTTC. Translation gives CASSLDGLGQETQYF.

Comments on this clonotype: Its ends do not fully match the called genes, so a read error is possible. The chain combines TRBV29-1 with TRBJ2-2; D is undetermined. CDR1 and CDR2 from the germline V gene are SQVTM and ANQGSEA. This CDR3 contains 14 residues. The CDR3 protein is CSVTPTRNTGELFF. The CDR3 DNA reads TGCAGCGTTACACCGACCAGGAACACTGGGGAGCTGTTTTTT.

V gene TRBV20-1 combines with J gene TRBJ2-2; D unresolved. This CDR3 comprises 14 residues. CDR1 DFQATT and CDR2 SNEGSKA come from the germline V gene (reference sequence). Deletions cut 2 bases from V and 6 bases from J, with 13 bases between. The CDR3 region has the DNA TGCAGTGCTAGACAATTTGAAGGCGCCGGGGAGCTGTTTTTT. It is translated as CSARQFEGAGELFF.

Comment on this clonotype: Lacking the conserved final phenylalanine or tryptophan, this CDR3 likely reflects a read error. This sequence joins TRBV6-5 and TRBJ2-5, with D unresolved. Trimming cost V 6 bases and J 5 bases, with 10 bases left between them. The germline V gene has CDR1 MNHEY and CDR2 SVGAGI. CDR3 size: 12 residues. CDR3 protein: CASRSPGETQYY. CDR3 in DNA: TGTGCCAGCAGGTCCCCCGGGGAGACCCAGTACTAT.

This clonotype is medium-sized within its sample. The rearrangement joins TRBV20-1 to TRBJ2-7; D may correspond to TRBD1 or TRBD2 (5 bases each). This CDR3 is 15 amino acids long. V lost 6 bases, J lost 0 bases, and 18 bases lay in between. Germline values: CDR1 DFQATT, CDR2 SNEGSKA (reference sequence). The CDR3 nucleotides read TGCAGTGCCAAAGGGGTCTCCGCGGGCTCCTACGAGCAGTACTTC. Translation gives CSAKGVSAGSYEQYF.

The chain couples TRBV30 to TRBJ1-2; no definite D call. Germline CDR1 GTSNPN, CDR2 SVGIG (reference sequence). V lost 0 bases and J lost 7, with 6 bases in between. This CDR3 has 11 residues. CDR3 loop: CAWSVLFGYTF. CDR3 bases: TGTGCCTGGAGTGTACTATTTGGCTACACCTTC. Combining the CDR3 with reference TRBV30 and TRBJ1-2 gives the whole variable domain SQTIHQWPATLVQPVGSPLSLECTVEGTSNPNLYWYRQAAGRGLQLLFYSVGIGQISSEVPQNLSASRPQDRQFILSSKKLLLSDSGFYLCAWSVLFGYTFGSGTRLTVV.

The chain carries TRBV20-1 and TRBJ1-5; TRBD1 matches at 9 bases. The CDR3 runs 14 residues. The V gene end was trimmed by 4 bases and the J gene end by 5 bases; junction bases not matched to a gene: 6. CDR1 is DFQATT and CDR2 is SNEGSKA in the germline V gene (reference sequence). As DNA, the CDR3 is TGCAGTGCTACCACAGGGGGCATCGATCAGCCCCAGCATTTT. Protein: CSATTGGIDQPQHF.

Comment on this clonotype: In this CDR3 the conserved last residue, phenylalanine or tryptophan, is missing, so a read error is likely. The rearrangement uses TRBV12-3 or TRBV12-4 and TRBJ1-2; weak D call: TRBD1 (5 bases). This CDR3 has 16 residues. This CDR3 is CATSLAGSGGIWGYTL. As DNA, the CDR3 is TGTGCCACCAGTTTAGCGGGAAGCGGGGGAATTTGGGGCTACACCCTC.

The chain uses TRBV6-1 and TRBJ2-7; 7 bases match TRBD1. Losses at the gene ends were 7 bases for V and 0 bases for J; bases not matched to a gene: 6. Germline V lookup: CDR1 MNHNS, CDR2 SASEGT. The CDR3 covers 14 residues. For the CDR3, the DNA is TGTGCCAGCACTCGGACAGGTTCCTCCTACGAGCAGTACGTC. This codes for CASTRTGSSYEQYV.